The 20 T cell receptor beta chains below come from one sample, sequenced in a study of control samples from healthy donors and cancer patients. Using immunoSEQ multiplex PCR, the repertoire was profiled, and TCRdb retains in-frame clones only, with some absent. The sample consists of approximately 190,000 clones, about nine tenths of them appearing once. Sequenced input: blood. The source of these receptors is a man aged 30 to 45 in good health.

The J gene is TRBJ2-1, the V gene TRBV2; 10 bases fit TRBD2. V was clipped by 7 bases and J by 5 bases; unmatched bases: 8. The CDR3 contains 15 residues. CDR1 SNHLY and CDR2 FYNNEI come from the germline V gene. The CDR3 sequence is CASNRAGGPNNEQFF. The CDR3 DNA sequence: TGTGCCAGCAATCGAGCGGGGGGGCCTAACAATGAGCAGTTCTTC. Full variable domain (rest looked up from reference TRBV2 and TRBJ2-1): EPEVTQTPSHQVTQMGQEVILRCVPISNHLYFYWYRQILGQKVEFLVSFYNNEISEKSEIFDDQFSVERPDGSNFTLKIRSTKLEDSAMYFCASNRAGGPNNEQFFGPGTRLTVL.

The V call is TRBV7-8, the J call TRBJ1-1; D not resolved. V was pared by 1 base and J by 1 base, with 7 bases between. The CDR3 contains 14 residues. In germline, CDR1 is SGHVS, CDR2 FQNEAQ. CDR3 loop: CASSLDLANTEAFF. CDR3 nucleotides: TGTGCCAGCAGCTTAGATTTGGCGAACACTGAAGCTTTCTTT.

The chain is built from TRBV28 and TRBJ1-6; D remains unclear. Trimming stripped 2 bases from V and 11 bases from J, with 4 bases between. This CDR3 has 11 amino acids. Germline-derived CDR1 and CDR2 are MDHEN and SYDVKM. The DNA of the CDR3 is TGTGCCAGCAGTTTACGCACACCCCTCCACTTT. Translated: CASSLRTPLHF.

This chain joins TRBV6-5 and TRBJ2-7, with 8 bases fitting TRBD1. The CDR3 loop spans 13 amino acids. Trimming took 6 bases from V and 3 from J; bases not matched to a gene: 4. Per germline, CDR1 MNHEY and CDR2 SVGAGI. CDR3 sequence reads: CASRTGEGYEQYF. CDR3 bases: TGTGCCAGCAGGACAGGGGAAGGCTACGAGCAGTACTTC.

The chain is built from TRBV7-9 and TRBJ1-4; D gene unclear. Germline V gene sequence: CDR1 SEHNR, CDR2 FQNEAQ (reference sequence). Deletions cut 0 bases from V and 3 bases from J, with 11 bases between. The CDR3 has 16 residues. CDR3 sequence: CASSLAGGPSNEKLFF. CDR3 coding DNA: TGTGCCAGCAGCTTAGCAGGCGGGCCGTCTAATGAAAAACTGTTTTTT.

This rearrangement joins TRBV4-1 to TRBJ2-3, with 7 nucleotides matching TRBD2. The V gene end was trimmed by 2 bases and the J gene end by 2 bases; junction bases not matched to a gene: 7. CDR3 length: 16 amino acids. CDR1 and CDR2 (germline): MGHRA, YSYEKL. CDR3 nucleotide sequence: TGCGCCAGCAGCCAATTTCGCGGGGGTAACACAGATACGCAGTATTTT. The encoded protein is CASSQFRGGNTDTQYF.

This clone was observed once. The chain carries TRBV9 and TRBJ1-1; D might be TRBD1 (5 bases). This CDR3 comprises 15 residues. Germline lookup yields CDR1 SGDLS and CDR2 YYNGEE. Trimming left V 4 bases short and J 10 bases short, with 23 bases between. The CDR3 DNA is TGTGCCAGCAGCCAAAACCTCGGGGACGGTGGAGGAGCTTTCTTT. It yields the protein CASSQNLGDGGGAFF.

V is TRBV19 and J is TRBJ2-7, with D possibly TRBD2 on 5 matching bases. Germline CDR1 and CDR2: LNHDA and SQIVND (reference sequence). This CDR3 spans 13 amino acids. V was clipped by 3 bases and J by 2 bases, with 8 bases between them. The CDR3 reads CASSISSPYEQYF. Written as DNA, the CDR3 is TGTGCCAGTAGTATTTCTAGCCCCTACGAGCAGTACTTC.

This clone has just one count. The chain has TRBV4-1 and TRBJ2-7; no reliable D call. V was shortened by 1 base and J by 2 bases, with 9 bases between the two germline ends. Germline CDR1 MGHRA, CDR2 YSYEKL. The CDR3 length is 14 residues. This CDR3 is CASSQVLETYEQYF. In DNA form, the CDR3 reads TGCGCCAGCAGCCAAGTTTTAGAAACCTACGAGCAGTACTTC.

CDR3 loop: CASSLVAGRTGELFF. The DNA for the CDR3 is TGCGCCAGCAGCTTGGTGGCAGGGAGGACCGGGGAGCTGTTTTTT. The V gene is TRBV5-1, the J gene TRBJ2-2; D is possibly TRBD2 (6 bases). The ends were cut back, 0 bases at V and 5 bases at J, with 11 bases in the middle. This CDR3 region has 15 residues. The germline V gene has CDR1 SGHRS and CDR2 YFSETQ.

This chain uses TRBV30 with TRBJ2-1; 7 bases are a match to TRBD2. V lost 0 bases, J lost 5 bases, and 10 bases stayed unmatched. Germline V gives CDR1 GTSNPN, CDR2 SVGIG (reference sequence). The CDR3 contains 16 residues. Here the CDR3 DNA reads TGTGCCTGGAGTGTCTTCTCGTTTGCGGGGGACAATGAGCAGTTCTTC. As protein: CAWSVFSFAGDNEQFF.

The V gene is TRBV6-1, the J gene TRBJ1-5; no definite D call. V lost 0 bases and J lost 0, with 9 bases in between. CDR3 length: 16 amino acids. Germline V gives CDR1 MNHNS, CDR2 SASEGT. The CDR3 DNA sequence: TGTGCCAGCAGTGAAGCTAGTGACCCTAGCAATCAGCCCCAGCATTTT. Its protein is CASSEASDPSNQPQHF.

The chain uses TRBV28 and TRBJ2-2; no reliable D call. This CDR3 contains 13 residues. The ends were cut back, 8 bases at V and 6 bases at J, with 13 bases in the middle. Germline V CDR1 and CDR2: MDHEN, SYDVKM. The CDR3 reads CASDPSRAGELFF. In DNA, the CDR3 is TGTGCCAGCGATCCTAGTAGGGCCGGGGAGCTGTTTTTT.

The CDR3 is CASERAAGRDEQYF. For the CDR3, the DNA is TGTGCCAGCGAACGAGCGGCAGGAAGGGACGAGCAGTACTTC. This chain connects TRBV6-5 to TRBJ2-7, with D possibly TRBD2 on 5 matching bases. Trimming took off 8 bases at V and 5 bases at J, with 19 bases between the two ends. Germline values: CDR1 MNHEY, CDR2 SVGAGI. There are 14 residues in the CDR3.

The CDR3 spells CASSFGGDEQYF. The DNA for the CDR3 is TGTGCCAGCAGTTTTGGGGGGGACGAGCAGTACTTC. The chain has TRBV12-3 or TRBV12-4 and TRBJ2-7, with TRBD2 identical over 7 bases. The CDR3 spans 12 residues. Trimming cost V 3 bases and J 5 bases; bases outside gene matches: 1.

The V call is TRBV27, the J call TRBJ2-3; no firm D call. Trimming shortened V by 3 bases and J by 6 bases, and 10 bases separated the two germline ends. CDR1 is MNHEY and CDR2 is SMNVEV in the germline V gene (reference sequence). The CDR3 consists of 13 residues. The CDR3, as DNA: TGTGCCAGCAGTTTTTGGTCGGGCGATACGCAGTATTTT. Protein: CASSFWSGDTQYF.

The CDR3 here is CASSIRTTLTDTQYF. DNA of the CDR3: TGTGCCAGCAGCATACGGACGACTCTTACAGATACGCAGTATTTT. J is TRBJ2-3 and V is TRBV21-1. TRBV21-1 is tagged as a pseudogene. This CDR3 has 15 amino acids.

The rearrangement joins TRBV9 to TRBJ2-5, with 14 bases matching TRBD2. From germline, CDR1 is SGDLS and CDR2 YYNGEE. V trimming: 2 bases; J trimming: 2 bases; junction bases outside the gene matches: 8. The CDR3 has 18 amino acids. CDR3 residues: CASSVRTSGGPGQETQYF. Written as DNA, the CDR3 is TGTGCCAGCAGCGTTCGGACTAGCGGGGGGCCGGGGCAAGAGACCCAGTACTTC.

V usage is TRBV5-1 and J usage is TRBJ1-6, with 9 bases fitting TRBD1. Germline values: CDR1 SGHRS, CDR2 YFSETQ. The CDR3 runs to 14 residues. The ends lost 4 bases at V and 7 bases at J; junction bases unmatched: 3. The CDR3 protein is CASSQGQGNSPLHF. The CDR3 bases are TGCGCCAGCAGCCAGGGACAGGGCAATTCACCCCTCCACTTT.

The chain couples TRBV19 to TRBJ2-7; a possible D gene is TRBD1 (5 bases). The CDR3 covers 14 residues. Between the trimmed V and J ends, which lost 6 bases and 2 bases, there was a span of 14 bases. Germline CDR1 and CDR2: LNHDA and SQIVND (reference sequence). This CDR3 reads CASSTRQITYEQYF. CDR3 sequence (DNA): TGTGCCAGTAGCACCCGACAGATTACCTACGAGCAGTACTTC.